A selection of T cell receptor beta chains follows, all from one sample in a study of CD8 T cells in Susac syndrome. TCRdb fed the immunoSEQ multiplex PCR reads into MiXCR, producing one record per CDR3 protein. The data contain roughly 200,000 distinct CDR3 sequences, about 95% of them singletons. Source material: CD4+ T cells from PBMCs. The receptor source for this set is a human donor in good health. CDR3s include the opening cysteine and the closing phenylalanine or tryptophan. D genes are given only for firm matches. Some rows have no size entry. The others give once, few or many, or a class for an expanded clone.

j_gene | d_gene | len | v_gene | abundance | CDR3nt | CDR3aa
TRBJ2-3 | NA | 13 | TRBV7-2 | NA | TGTGCCAGCAGCTTGGAAGTTACAGATACGCAGTATTTT | CASSLEVTDTQYF
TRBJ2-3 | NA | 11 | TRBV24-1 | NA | TGTGCCACCAGTGATTCCTATACGCAGTATTTT | CATSDSYTQYF
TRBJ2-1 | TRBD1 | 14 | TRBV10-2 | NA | TGCGCCAGCAGTCCGACAGGGGCGGGGAATGAGCAGTTCTTC | CASSPTGAGNEQFF
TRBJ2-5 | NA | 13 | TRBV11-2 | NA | TGTGCCAGCAGCTTGGACTCTGCGGGGTCCCAGTACTTC | CASSLDSAGSQYF
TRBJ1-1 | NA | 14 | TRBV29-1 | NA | TGCAGCGTTGCCCTCGAACCTCAGAACACTGAAGCTTTCTTT | CSVALEPQNTEAFF
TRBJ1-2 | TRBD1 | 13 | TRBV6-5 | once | TGTGCCAGCAGGGGGACAGGGCCCTATGGCTACACCTTC | CASRGTGPYGYTF
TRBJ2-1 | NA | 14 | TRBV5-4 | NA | TGTGCCAGTTGGAGTGGGAGGCGGTACAATGAGCAGTTCTTC | CASWSGRRYNEQFF
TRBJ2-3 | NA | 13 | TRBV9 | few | TGTGCCAGCAGCGTAGTGGGCACAGATACGCAGTATTTT | CASSVVGTDTQYF
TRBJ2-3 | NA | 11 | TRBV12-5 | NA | TGTGCTAGTGGTTCCCCGGATACGCAGTATTTT | CASGSPDTQYF
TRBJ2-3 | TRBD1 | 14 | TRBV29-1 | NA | TGCAGCGTTGTGGGGACAGTCGAGGGAGATACGCAGTATTTT | CSVVGTVEGDTQYF
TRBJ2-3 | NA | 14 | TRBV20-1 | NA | TGCAGTGCTCACAAGGGGGCTAGCGCAGATACGCAGTATTTT | CSAHKGASADTQYF
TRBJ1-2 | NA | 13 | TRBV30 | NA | TGTGCCTGGGGGCCCTCGGGGTTCGATGGCTACACCTTC | CAWGPSGFDGYTF
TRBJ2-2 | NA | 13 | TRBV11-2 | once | TGTGCCAGCAGACGTTCAGACACCGGGGAGCTGTTTTTT | CASRRSDTGELFF
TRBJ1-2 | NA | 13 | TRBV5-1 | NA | TGCGCCAGCAGCGATGCCGTAGACTATGGCTACACCTTC | CASSDAVDYGYTF
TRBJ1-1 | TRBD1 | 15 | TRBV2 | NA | TGTGCCAGCAGTGGGGACAGGGACGAGGACACTGAAGCTTTCTTT | CASSGDRDEDTEAFF
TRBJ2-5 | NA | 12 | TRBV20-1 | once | TGCAGTGCCGCCGGTCCGGAAGAGACCCAGTACTTC | CSAAGPEETQYF
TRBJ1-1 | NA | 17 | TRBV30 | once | TGTGCCTGGAGTCTCAAGCTTCCGGGACAAACGAACACTGAAGCTTTCTTT | CAWSLKLPGQTNTEAFF
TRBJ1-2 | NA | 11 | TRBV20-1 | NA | TGCAGTGCTGAGACCTACTATGGCTACACCTTC | CSAETYYGYTF
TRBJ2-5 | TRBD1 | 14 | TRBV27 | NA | TGTGCCAGCAGTATTACAGGGGAACAAGAGACCCAGTACTTC | CASSITGEQETQYF
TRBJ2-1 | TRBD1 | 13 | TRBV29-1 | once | TGCAGCGTTGGGACAGGCCGATACAATGAGCAGTTCTTC | CSVGTGRYNEQFF
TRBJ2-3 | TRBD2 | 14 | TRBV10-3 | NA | TGTGCCAGCGGACTAGCGGGGTCCACAGATACGCAGTATTTT | CASGLAGSTDTQYF
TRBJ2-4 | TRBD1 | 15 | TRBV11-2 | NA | TGTGCCAGCAGCCCAGGGACAGTAGCCAAAAACATTCAGTACTTC | CASSPGTVAKNIQYF
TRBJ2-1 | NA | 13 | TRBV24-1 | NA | TGTGCCACCCGGGCAGGGGCGAGGAATGAGCAGTTCTTC | CATRAGARNEQFF
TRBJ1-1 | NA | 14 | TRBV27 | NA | TGTGCCAGCAGTTCGAGGGGCGAGGACACTGAAGCTTTCTTT | CASSSRGEDTEAFF
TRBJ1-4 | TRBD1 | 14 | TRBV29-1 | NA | TGCAGCGTCTCACAGGGACAGTCTGTTGAAAAACTGTTTTTT | CSVSQGQSVEKLFF
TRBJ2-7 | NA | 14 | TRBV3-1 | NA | TGTGCCAGCAGCCCAATCGGTACCGATTTCGAGCAGTACTTC | CASSPIGTDFEQYF
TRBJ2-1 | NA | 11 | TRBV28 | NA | TGTGCCAGCCTCCTGGGGCAGGAGCAGTTCTTC | CASLLGQEQFF
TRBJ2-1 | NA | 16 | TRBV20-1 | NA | TGCAGTGCCCCACCCAGTGCAGCGAGCTCCTACAATGAGCAGTTCTTC | CSAPPSAASSYNEQFF
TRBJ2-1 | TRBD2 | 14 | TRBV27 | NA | TGTGCCAGCAGTTTACGGCGGGAGGGCAGTGAGCAGTTCTTC | CASSLRREGSEQFF
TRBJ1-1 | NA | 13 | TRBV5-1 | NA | TGCGCCGGCTCCCGCGGACGGGACACTGAAGCTTTCTTT | CAGSRGRDTEAFF
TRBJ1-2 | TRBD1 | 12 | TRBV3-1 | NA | TGTGCCAGCACAGACAGGGGGCATGGCTACACCTTC | CASTDRGHGYTF
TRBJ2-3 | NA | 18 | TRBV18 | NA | TGTGCCAGCTCACCACCAACCGGAACTAGTCACCGGGAAGATACGCAGTATTTT | CASSPPTGTSHREDTQYF
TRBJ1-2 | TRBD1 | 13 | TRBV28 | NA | TGTGCCAGCAGTTTCGCGGACAGGGATGGCTACACCTTC | CASSFADRDGYTF
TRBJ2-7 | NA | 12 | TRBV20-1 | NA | TGCAGTGTTAAACATAGAAAGTCTGGGCAGTACTTC | CSVKHRKSGQYF
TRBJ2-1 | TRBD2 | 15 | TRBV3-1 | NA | TGTGCCAGCAGCCTACGAGCGGGAGGACAGGATGAGCAGTTCTTC | CASSLRAGGQDEQFF
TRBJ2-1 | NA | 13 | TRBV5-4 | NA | TGTGCCAGCAGCCCAAGGAGGCTCAATGAGCAGTTCTTC | CASSPRRLNEQFF